The next 3 T cell receptor beta chains were all read from a single sample in a study. TCRdb reprocessed the 5' RACE reads via MiXCR and lists one record per CDR3 protein. This table holds around 50,000 distinct CDR3 sequences, roughly 28% found once. The source material was tumor-infiltrating memory CD4+ T cells sorted from the breast tumor. The subset here: memory CD4+ T cells, CD4+CD45RO+CD25-. The receptors shown here come from a female donor with breast cancer.

The CDR3 bases are TGTGCCAGCACTGAACAGGGGAACTATGGCTACACCTTC. Translating gives CASTEQGNYGYTF. This chain links TRBV7-9 with TRBJ1-2; 7 bases are shared with TRBD1. The CDR3 extends over 13 amino acids. With 7 bases clipped from V and 2 bases from J, the junction kept 4 bases outside the gene matches. Germline V lookup: CDR1 SEHNR, CDR2 FQNEAQ (reference sequence).

V and J are TRBV3-1 and TRBJ2-5; D uncertain. Germline lookup yields CDR1 LGHDT and CDR2 YNNKEL (reference sequence). The CDR3 runs to 14 residues. Trimming pared 2 bases from V and 2 bases from J, leaving 9 bases between. The CDR3 region is CASSQSEAQETQYF. The CDR3 bases are TGTGCCAGCAGCCAAAGCGAAGCGCAAGAGACCCAGTACTTC.

Details on this clonotype: A read error may explain this, as a much larger clone is one base away. This sequence joins TRBV6-1 and TRBJ1-2; D gene unclear. The CDR3 totals 13 residues. Germline V CDR1 and CDR2: MNHNS, SASEGT. Trimming cost V 2 bases and J 9 bases, with 13 bases left between them. The CDR3, as DNA: TGTGCCAGCAGTGAAATAGTGACCGATAGCTACACCTTC. Amino acids: CASSEIVTDSYTF.